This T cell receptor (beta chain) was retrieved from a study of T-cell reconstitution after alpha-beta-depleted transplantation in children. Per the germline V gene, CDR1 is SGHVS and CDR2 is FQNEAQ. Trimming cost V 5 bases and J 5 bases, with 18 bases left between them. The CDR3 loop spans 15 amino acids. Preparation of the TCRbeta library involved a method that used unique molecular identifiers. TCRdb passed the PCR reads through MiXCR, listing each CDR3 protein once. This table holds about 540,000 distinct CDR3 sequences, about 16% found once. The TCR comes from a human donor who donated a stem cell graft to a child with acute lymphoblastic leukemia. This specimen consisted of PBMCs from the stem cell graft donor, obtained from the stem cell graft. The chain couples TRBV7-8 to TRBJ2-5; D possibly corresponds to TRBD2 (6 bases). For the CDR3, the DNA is TGTGCCAGCAGCCAGGGTCGCCTAGGAGGGGAGACCCAGTACTTC. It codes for CASSQGRLGGETQYF. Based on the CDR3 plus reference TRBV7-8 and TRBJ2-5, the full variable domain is GAGVSQSPRYKVAKRGQDVALRCDPISGHVSLFWYQQALGQGPEFLTYFQNEAQLDKSGLPSDRFFAERPEGSVSTLKIQRTQQEDSAVYLCASSQGRLGGETQYFGPGTRLLVL.